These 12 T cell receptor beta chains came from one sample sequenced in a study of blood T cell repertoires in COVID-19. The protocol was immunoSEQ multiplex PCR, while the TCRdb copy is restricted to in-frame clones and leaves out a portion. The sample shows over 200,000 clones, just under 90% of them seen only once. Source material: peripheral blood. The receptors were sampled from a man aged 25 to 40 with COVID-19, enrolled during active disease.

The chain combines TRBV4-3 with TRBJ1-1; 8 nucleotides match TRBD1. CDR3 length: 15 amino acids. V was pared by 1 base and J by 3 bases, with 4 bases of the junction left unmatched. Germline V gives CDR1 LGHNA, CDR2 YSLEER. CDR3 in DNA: TGCGCCAGCAGCCAAGGGCGACAGGGGTACACTGAAGCTTTCTTT. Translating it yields CASSQGRQGYTEAFF.

CDR3 coding DNA: TGTGCCAGCAGCCCGCGATGGGGAGGGATGGATCAGCCCCAGCATTTT. As protein: CASSPRWGGMDQPQHF. The gene calls are TRBV16 and TRBJ1-5; D gene uncertain. V gave up 4 bases and J gave up 5 bases, with 18 bases separating them. Germline V gives CDR1 KGHSY, CDR2 FQNENV. The CDR3 covers 16 residues.

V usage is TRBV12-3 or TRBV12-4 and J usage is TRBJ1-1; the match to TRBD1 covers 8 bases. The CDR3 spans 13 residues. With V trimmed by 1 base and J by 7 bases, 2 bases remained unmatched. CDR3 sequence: CASSLGTGLEAFF. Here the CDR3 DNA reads TGTGCCAGCAGTTTAGGGACAGGGCTTGAAGCTTTCTTT.

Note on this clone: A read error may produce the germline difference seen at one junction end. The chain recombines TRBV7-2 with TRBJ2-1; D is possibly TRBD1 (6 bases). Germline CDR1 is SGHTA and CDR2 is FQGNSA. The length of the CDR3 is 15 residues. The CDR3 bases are TGTGCCAGCAGCGTAGGGGGAGATTACTACTATGAGCAGTTCTTC. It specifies CASSVGGDYYYEQFF.

Here the CDR3 DNA reads TGTGCCAGTAGTACGCAGGGGGCGTTCAGTCTTTATGGCTACACCTTC. It encodes CASSTQGAFSLYGYTF. The chain couples TRBV19 to TRBJ1-2; 8 nucleotides align to TRBD1. The germline CDR1 and CDR2 sequences are LNHDA and SQIVND (reference sequence). The junction had 12 bases not matched to a gene; V was cut back by 4 bases and J by 5 bases. The CDR3 is made up of 16 amino acids.

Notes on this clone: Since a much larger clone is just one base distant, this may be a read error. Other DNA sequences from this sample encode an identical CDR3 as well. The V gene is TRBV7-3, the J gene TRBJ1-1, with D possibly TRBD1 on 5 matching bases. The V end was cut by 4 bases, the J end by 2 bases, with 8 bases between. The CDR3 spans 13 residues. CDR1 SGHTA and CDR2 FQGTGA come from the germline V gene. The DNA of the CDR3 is TGTGCCAGCAGCTCCCAGGGTAACACTGAAGCTTTCTTT. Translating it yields CASSSQGNTEAFF. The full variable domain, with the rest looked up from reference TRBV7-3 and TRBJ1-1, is GAGVSQTPSNKVTEKGKYVELRCDPISGHTALYWYRQSLGQGPEFLIYFQGTGAADDSGLPNDRFFAVRPEGSVSTLKIQRTERGDSAVYLCASSSQGNTEAFFGQGTRLTVV.

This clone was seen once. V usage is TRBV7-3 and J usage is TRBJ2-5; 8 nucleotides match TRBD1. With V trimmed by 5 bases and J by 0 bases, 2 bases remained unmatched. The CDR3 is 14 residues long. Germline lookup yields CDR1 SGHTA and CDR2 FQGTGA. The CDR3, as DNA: TGTGCCAGCAGCCGACAGGGGCACCAAGAGACCCAGTACTTC. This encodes CASSRQGHQETQYF.

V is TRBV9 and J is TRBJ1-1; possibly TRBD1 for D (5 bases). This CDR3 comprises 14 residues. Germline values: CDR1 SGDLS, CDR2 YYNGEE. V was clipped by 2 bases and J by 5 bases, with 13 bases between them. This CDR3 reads CASSVTVGGTEAFF. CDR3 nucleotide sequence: TGTGCCAGCAGCGTGACAGTGGGTGGAACTGAAGCTTTCTTT.

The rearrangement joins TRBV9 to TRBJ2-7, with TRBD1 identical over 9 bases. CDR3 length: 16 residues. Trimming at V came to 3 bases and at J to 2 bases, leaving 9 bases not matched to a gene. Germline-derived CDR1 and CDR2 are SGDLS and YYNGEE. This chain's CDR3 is CASSAPGGQGTYEQYF. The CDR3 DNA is TGTGCCAGCAGCGCCCCGGGGGGACAGGGCACCTACGAGCAGTACTTC.

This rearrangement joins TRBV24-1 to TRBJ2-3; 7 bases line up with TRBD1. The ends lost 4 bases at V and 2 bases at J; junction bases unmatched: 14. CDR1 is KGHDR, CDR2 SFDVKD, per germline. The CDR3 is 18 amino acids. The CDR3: CATSDRIPRQGDTDTQYF. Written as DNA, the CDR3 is TGTGCCACCAGTGACCGGATCCCCAGGCAGGGGGACACAGATACGCAGTATTTT.

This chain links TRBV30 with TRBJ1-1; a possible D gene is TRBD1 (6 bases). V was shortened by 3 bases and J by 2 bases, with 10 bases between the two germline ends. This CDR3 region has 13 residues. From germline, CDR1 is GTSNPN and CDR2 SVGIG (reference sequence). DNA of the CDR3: TGTGCCTGGAGGGCACAGGGTAACACTGAAGCTTTCTTT. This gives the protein CAWRAQGNTEAFF.

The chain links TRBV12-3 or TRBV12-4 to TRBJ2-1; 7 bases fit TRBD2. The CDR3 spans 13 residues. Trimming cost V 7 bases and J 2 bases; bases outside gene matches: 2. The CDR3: CASKRGPYNEQFF. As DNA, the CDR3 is TGTGCCAGCAAGCGGGGACCCTACAATGAGCAGTTCTTC.